Listed below are T cell receptor beta chains from one sample, sequenced in a study of blood T cell repertoires in COVID-19. TCRdb's copy holds only in-frame clones and misses some; the assay was immunoSEQ multiplex PCR. The table has roughly 220,000 clones, about 86% seen once. The sample was PBMCs or T cells enriched from blood (not recorded which). All receptors derive from a woman between 40 and 50 years old with acute COVID-19. The CDR3 runs from the conserved cysteine through the conserved F or W. Fields, in order: J gene, D gene, clone size, V gene, CDR3 DNA, CDR3 protein. A D gene is named only where the DNA matches it firmly. Size is stated for part of the rows, as once, few or many counts, or as a class when the clone is expanded.

J: TRBJ2-7; D: NA; size: NA; V: TRBV12-3/TRBV12-4; DNA: TGTGCCAGCAGTTTTACAGAGTATGAGCAGTACTTC; CDR3: CASSFTEYEQYF
J: TRBJ2-1; D: TRBD2; size: NA; V: TRBV6-2/TRBV6-3; DNA: TGTGCCAGCAGTTCCGGGGGACTAGTATCGGAGCAGTTCTTC; CDR3: CASSSGGLVSEQFF
J: TRBJ2-5; D: TRBD1; size: NA; V: TRBV5-5; DNA: TGTGCCAGCAGCTTGGTACGGACAGGGACCGGCGAGACCCAGTACTTC; CDR3: CASSLVRTGTGETQYF
J: TRBJ1-3; D: NA; size: once; V: TRBV13; DNA: TGTGCCAGCAGCTCCGACAGAAGCTCTGGAAACACCATATATTTT; CDR3: CASSSDRSSGNTIYF
J: TRBJ1-5; D: NA; size: NA; V: TRBV2; DNA: TGTGCCAGCAGTGAAAGACACCTTAGCAATCAGCCCCAGCATTTT; CDR3: CASSERHLSNQPQHF
J: TRBJ1-6; D: TRBD1; size: NA; V: TRBV7-9; DNA: TGTGCCAGCACTGGGACAGCGGATAATTCACCCCTCCACTTT; CDR3: CASTGTADNSPLHF
J: TRBJ2-2; D: TRBD1; size: NA; V: TRBV19; DNA: TGTGCCAGTAGTTTGGGACAGCGGTACGGGGAACTGTTTTTT; CDR3: CASSLGQRYGELFF
J: TRBJ2-7; D: TRBD2; size: NA; V: TRBV7-2; DNA: TGTGCCAGCAGCTTAGGGACTAGCGGAGACGAGCAGTACTTC; CDR3: CASSLGTSGDEQYF
J: TRBJ2-1; D: NA; size: NA; V: TRBV9; DNA: TGTGCCAGCAGCGGGCAATACAATGAGCAGTTCTTC; CDR3: CASSGQYNEQFF
J: TRBJ2-6; D: NA; size: NA; V: TRBV28; DNA: TGTGCCAGCAGACTGTCCTCTGGGGCCAACGTCCTGACTTTC; CDR3: CASRLSSGANVLTF
J: TRBJ2-5; D: NA; size: NA; V: TRBV3-1/TRBV3-2; DNA: TGTGCCAGCAGCCAGCGGGCAGGGGCATACCAAGAGACCCAGTACTTC; CDR3: CASSQRAGAYQETQYF
J: TRBJ2-5; D: TRBD2; size: NA; V: TRBV7-7; DNA: TGTGCCAGCAGCTTAGGCCCTGGCGGTAGCGGGGAGACCCAGTACTTC; CDR3: CASSLGPGGSGETQYF
J: TRBJ2-2; D: NA; size: NA; V: TRBV7-9; DNA: TGTGCCAGCAGCTTAGTGCAGGCGGGTACCGGGGAGCTGTTTTTT; CDR3: CASSLVQAGTGELFF
J: TRBJ1-2; D: NA; size: NA; V: TRBV12-3/TRBV12-4; DNA: TGTGCCACCCGGGGGGGCGAAGCTCGTGGCTACACCTTC; CDR3: CATRGGEARGYTF
J: TRBJ2-2; D: NA; size: NA; V: TRBV7-9; DNA: TGTGCCAGCAGCTTAGGACAAGGCACCGGGGAGCTGTTTTTT; CDR3: CASSLGQGTGELFF
J: TRBJ1-2; D: NA; size: NA; V: TRBV5-1; DNA: TGCGCCAGCAGCTTGGCCGGTCAGGGCGATGGCTACACCTTC; CDR3: CASSLAGQGDGYTF
J: TRBJ2-7; D: NA; size: once; V: TRBV10-3; DNA: TGTGCCATCAGGGGGAGATTAGACTACGAGCAGTACTTC; CDR3: CAIRGRLDYEQYF
J: TRBJ2-1; D: TRBD2; size: NA; V: TRBV5-6; DNA: TGTGCCAGCAGCCAGGGACTAGCGGGAGCGGTGGCTCCGTTCTTC; CDR3: CASSQGLAGAVAPFF
J: TRBJ2-7; D: NA; size: NA; V: TRBV7-8; DNA: TGTGCCAGCAGCCCTTTAAACTACGAGCAGTACTTC; CDR3: CASSPLNYEQYF
J: TRBJ2-3; D: NA; size: NA; V: TRBV11-2; DNA: TGTGCCAGCAGCCTCACAGATACGCAGTATTTT; CDR3: CASSLTDTQYF
J: TRBJ2-3; D: NA; size: NA; V: TRBV3-1/TRBV3-2; DNA: TGTGCCAGCAGCCAAGGGCAGGTTCGCACAGATACGCAGTATTTT; CDR3: CASSQGQVRTDTQYF
J: TRBJ2-7; D: TRBD2; size: NA; V: TRBV28; DNA: TGTGCCAGCAGTCTCCCTAGCGGGAGAGGGTACGAGCAGTACTTC; CDR3: CASSLPSGRGYEQYF
J: TRBJ1-1; D: NA; size: NA; V: TRBV20-1; DNA: TGCAGTGCTAGTAGCGGGGCTATTTATACTGAAGCTTTCTTT; CDR3: CSASSGAIYTEAFF
J: TRBJ2-2; D: NA; size: many; V: TRBV30; DNA: TGTGCCTGGAGTGCTTTGGACGGGACGAACACCGGGGAGCTGTTTTTT; CDR3: CAWSALDGTNTGELFF
J: TRBJ2-3; D: NA; size: few; V: TRBV10-2; DNA: TGCGCCAGCAGTGGGCAGGGGCCGCAGTATTTT; CDR3: CASSGQGPQYF
J: TRBJ1-1; D: NA; size: once; V: TRBV29-1; DNA: TGCAGCGTTGGGGGCTCACGTGGAGGGATGAACACTGAAGCTTTCTTT; CDR3: CSVGGSRGGMNTEAFF
J: TRBJ2-1; D: NA; size: NA; V: TRBV7-9; DNA: TGTGCCCCGACTCGGCAGCTTGGCTACAATGAGCAGTTCTTC; CDR3: CAPTRQLGYNEQFF
J: TRBJ1-2; D: TRBD1; size: many; V: TRBV3-1/TRBV3-2; DNA: TGTGCCAGCAGTCAGGGGGCGCGCCTTGGCTATGGCTACACCTTC; CDR3: CASSQGARLGYGYTF
J: TRBJ2-5; D: NA; size: NA; V: TRBV2; DNA: TGTGCCAGCAGTGAAAGAGGAGAGACCCAGTACTTC; CDR3: CASSERGETQYF
J: TRBJ1-4; D: NA; size: once; V: TRBV2; DNA: TGTGCCAGCAGCAAGAGCCAGGGGAGTGGGGAAAAACTGTTTTTT; CDR3: CASSKSQGSGEKLFF
J: TRBJ2-1; D: TRBD2; size: NA; V: TRBV11-3; DNA: TGTGCCAGCAGCTTAAGGGGACTAGCGGGAGACGAGCAGTTCTTC; CDR3: CASSLRGLAGDEQFF
J: TRBJ2-5; D: NA; size: NA; V: TRBV5-1; DNA: TGCGCCAGCAGCTTGAGGGGGCAAGAGACCCAGTACTTC; CDR3: CASSLRGQETQYF
J: TRBJ1-2; D: NA; size: NA; V: TRBV3-1/TRBV3-2; DNA: TGTGCCAGCAGTATCTTAGGAGCGGGAGGCTACACCTTC; CDR3: CASSILGAGGYTF
J: TRBJ1-5; D: NA; size: NA; V: TRBV7-9; DNA: TGTGCCAGCAGCTTGCAGATGGATCAGCCCCAGCATTTT; CDR3: CASSLQMDQPQHF
J: TRBJ2-1; D: NA; size: NA; V: TRBV19; DNA: TGTGCCAGTAGTAGCGGCCTTGGCAATGAGCAGTTCTTC; CDR3: CASSSGLGNEQFF
J: TRBJ2-2; D: TRBD1; size: NA; V: TRBV11-2; DNA: TGTGCCAGCACCGCAACCGGGACAGGGTCCGGGGAGCTGTTTTTT; CDR3: CASTATGTGSGELFF
J: TRBJ1-6; D: TRBD1; size: NA; V: TRBV27; DNA: TGTGCCAGCAGTAATCAGGGGGTCTCACCCCTCCACTTT; CDR3: CASSNQGVSPLHF
J: TRBJ2-7; D: NA; size: NA; V: TRBV27; DNA: TGTGCCAGCAGTTTACTCCACAATATCATCCCCTACGAGCAGTACTTC; CDR3: CASSLLHNIIPYEQYF
J: TRBJ1-1; D: NA; size: NA; V: TRBV6-5; DNA: TGTGCCAGCAGTCCCGGTGGGGGGGGAGCTTTCTTT; CDR3: CASSPGGGGAFF
J: TRBJ2-5; D: NA; size: NA; V: TRBV9; DNA: TGTGCCAGCAGCCTCACCCCCGGGGAGCAAGAGACCCAGTACTTC; CDR3: CASSLTPGEQETQYF